Presented here are 25 T cell receptor beta chains from one specimen sequenced in a study of blood T cell repertoires in COVID-19. Using immunoSEQ multiplex PCR, the repertoire was profiled, and TCRdb retains in-frame clones only, with some absent. This table has about 240,000 clones, approximately 90% appearing once. The sample taken for sequencing was PBMCs or T cells enriched from blood (not recorded which). The source of these receptors is a woman in her twenties or thirties with acute COVID-19.

The chain is built from TRBV10-1 and TRBJ1-3; D might be TRBD1 (5 bases). The CDR3 runs to 15 residues. V was shortened by 4 bases and J by 0 bases, with 10 bases between the two germline ends. CDR1 is WNHNN, CDR2 SYGVQD, per germline (reference sequence). The CDR3 sequence: CASSVGGASGNTIYF. The DNA of the CDR3 is TGCGCCAGCAGTGTCGGTGGGGCCTCTGGAAACACCATATATTTT.

The chain combines TRBV5-1 with TRBJ1-2; no clear D. CDR1 and CDR2 from the germline V gene are SGHRS and YFSETQ. V shed 1 base and J shed 4 bases, with 11 bases lying between them. CDR3 size: 14 residues. The CDR3 bases are TGCGCCAGCAGCTTGACCCGCCAGGTCTATGGCTACACCTTC. Translated: CASSLTRQVYGYTF.

The gene calls are TRBV20-1 and TRBJ1-6; TRBD1 is a possible D gene (6 bases). The germline V and J ends were trimmed by 3 bases and 9 bases, with 15 bases remaining between them. Per the germline V gene, CDR1 is DFQATT and CDR2 is SNEGSKA (reference sequence). CDR3 length: 14 residues. The CDR3 region is CSASGAGESSPLHF. The CDR3, as DNA: TGCAGTGCTAGTGGGGCAGGGGAGAGTTCACCCCTCCACTTT.

The V and J genes are TRBV6-4 and TRBJ2-3; 9 positions match TRBD2. Germline V gene lookup returns CDR1 MRHNA and CDR2 SNTAGT. V was clipped by 5 bases and J by 1 base; unmatched bases: 1. CDR3 length: 14 residues. The CDR3 is CASSQRGGTDTQYF. The CDR3 DNA is TGTGCCAGCAGTCAGCGGGGGGGCACAGATACGCAGTATTTT.

In DNA, the CDR3 is TGTGCCAGCAGTGGAGGACAGGGACAAGAGACCCAGTACTTC. This codes for CASSGGQGQETQYF. The rearrangement links TRBV2 to TRBJ2-5, with TRBD1 identical over 8 bases. Germline lookup yields CDR1 SNHLY and CDR2 FYNNEI. This CDR3 is built from 14 residues. Trimming removed 4 bases from V and 2 bases from J; junction bases left unmatched: 3.

The chain uses TRBV25-1 and TRBJ1-2; no firm D call. Looked up from germline, CDR1 is MGHDK and CDR2 is SYGVNS. Trimming left V 4 bases short and J 1 base short, with 4 bases between. The CDR3 is 12 amino acids. This CDR3 is CASSVLNYGYTF. As DNA, the CDR3 is TGTGCCAGCAGTGTACTTAACTATGGCTACACCTTC.

V gene TRBV27 combines with J gene TRBJ1-2; tentative D call: TRBD1 (5 bases). V lost 2 bases to trimming and J lost 5 bases, with 15 bases between them. Germline V gene data show CDR1 as MNHEY and CDR2 as SMNVEV (reference sequence). The CDR3 sequence is 15 residues long. CDR3 nucleotides: TGTGCCAGCAGTTTAGTTTTTGACAGCCAATATGGCTACACCTTC. This sequence encodes CASSLVFDSQYGYTF.

The rearrangement links TRBV30 to TRBJ2-7; 7 bases line up with TRBD1. CDR1 is GTSNPN and CDR2 is SVGIG in the germline V gene (reference sequence). The CDR3 is 13 amino acids. V dropped 4 bases and J dropped 0; count of bases not matched to a gene: 3. CDR3 in amino acids: CAWTGTDSYEQYF. The CDR3, as DNA: TGTGCCTGGACCGGGACAGACTCCTACGAGCAGTACTTC.

The chain links TRBV19 to TRBJ2-5; D is unclear. The V and J ends lost 5 bases and 1 base respectively, with 8 bases between them. In germline, CDR1 is LNHDA, CDR2 SQIVND (reference sequence). The CDR3 sequence is 13 residues long. The DNA of the CDR3 is TGTGCCAGTAGTCCTCAGGCCCAAGAGACCCAGTACTTC. Its protein product is CASSPQAQETQYF. Drawing the rest from reference TRBV19 and TRBJ2-5, the complete variable domain is DGGITQSPKYLFRKEGQNVTLSCEQNLNHDAMYWYRQDPGQGLRLIYYSQIVNDFQKGDIAEGYSVSREKKESFPLTVTSAQKNPTAFYLCASSPQAQETQYFGPGTRLLVL.

The rearrangement uses TRBV12-3 or TRBV12-4 and TRBJ1-2, with unresolved D. This CDR3 region has 12 residues. Trimming left V 5 bases short and J 6 bases short, with 10 bases between. In DNA, the CDR3 is TGTGCCAGCAGTCCTGGAGAGGATGGCTACACCTTC. Translation gives CASSPGEDGYTF.

This clone was observed a single time. The gene calls are TRBV7-2 and TRBJ1-1, with a tentative D call TRBD1 (5 bases). The CDR3 length is 17 residues. The germline V gene has CDR1 SGHTA and CDR2 FQGNSA. The V gene lost 0 bases and the J gene lost 4 bases, with 18 bases spanning the gap. This CDR3 reads CASSLAYGTGRGTEAFF. CDR3 DNA: TGTGCCAGCAGCTTAGCGTATGGAACAGGAAGGGGCACTGAAGCTTTCTTT.

This rearrangement joins TRBV9 to TRBJ1-1, with TRBD1 matching over 8 bases. The germline CDR1 and CDR2 sequences are SGDLS and YYNGEE. The trim removed 3 bases at V and 4 bases at J, leaving 8 bases unmatched. The CDR3 is 15 residues long. CDR3 nucleotide sequence: TGTGCCAGCAGCGAGACAGGGGTGGGGGGCACTGAAGCTTTCTTT. It translates to CASSETGVGGTEAFF.

The genes are TRBV15 and TRBJ2-5; TRBD2 agrees at 13 bases. The junction had 7 bases not matched to a gene; V was cut back by 0 bases and J by 9 bases. The CDR3 runs 16 residues. CDR1 and CDR2 (germline): LNHNV, YYDKDF (reference sequence). The CDR3 loop reads CATSREKGTSGAPQYF. The DNA for the CDR3 is TGTGCCACCAGCAGAGAAAAGGGGACTAGCGGGGCGCCCCAGTACTTC.

The rearrangement joins TRBV19 to TRBJ1-2, with D possibly being TRBD1 (5 bases). Trimming pared 8 bases from V and 1 base from J, leaving 20 bases between. Looked up from germline, CDR1 is LNHDA and CDR2 is SQIVND (reference sequence). This CDR3 has 16 amino acids. CDR3 DNA sequence: TGTGCCAGTTTACTCCGGCAGGGAAGATTTAACTATGGCTACACCTTC. As protein: CASLLRQGRFNYGYTF.

This clone showed up just once. In DNA, the CDR3 is TGCGCCAGCAGCCGCGGACAGCACTATGGCTACACCTTC. This translates into CASSRGQHYGYTF. The chain joins TRBV4-1 to TRBJ1-2; the D gene is possibly TRBD1 (6 bases). Germline loops: CDR1 MGHRA, CDR2 YSYEKL. There are 13 residues in the CDR3. V was clipped by 4 bases and J by 3 bases, with 9 bases between them.

The rearrangement uses TRBV11-2 and TRBJ2-7; 8 nucleotides agree with TRBD1. The CDR3 is 14 amino acids. Germline V CDR1 and CDR2: SGHAT, FQNNGV. The V gene end was trimmed by 6 bases and the J gene end by 2 bases; junction bases not matched to a gene: 6. CDR3: CASSQQGVTYEQYF. CDR3 bases: TGTGCCAGCAGTCAACAGGGGGTAACCTACGAGCAGTACTTC.

This clone has only a few counts. J is TRBJ2-6 and V is TRBV3-1 (or the pseudogene TRBV3-2), with D perhaps matching TRBD1 (6 bases). The CDR3 extends over 17 amino acids. Germline CDR1 LGHDT, CDR2 YNNKEL (reference sequence). V was cut by 3 bases and J by 2 bases, with 14 bases left in between. The CDR3 nucleotides read TGTGCCAGCAGCCACGAGACAGGAGCAACTGGGGCCAACGTCCTGACTTTC. Its translation: CASSHETGATGANVLTF.

CDR3 protein: CASSTWDRDFSNQPQHF. For the CDR3, the DNA is TGTGCCAGCAGCACCTGGGACAGAGACTTTAGCAATCAGCCCCAGCATTTT. The V and J genes are TRBV5-5 and TRBJ1-5, with TRBD1 identical over 7 bases. J lost 0 bases, V lost 4 bases, and 10 bases had no gene match. Germline CDR1 SGHKS, CDR2 YYEKEE (reference sequence). The CDR3 is 17 residues long.

The chain combines TRBV27 with TRBJ2-5; 7 bases agree with TRBD1. With V trimmed by 7 bases and J by 2 bases, 7 bases remained unmatched. The CDR3 consists of 14 residues. Germline V lookup: CDR1 MNHEY, CDR2 SMNVEV (reference sequence). This chain's CDR3 is CASTSSGQQETQYF. Written as DNA, the CDR3 is TGTGCCAGCACTTCGTCGGGACAGCAAGAGACCCAGTACTTC.

J is TRBJ2-2 and V is TRBV11-3; D possibly corresponds to TRBD2 (6 bases). CDR1 and CDR2 (germline): SGHNT, YENEEA. The CDR3 covers 14 residues. Trimming cost V 5 bases and J 6 bases, with 13 bases left between them. DNA of the CDR3: TGTGCCAGCAGCGGCGGGGCTCGCGCCGGGGAGCTGTTTTTT. This sequence encodes CASSGGARAGELFF.

The chain combines TRBV6-4 with TRBJ2-2; possibly TRBD1 for D (7 bases). The CDR3 contains 14 residues. The germline V gene encodes CDR1 MRHNA and CDR2 SNTAGT. Between the trimmed V and J ends, which lost 5 bases and 3 bases, there was a span of 10 bases. The CDR3 coding sequence is TGTGCCAGCAGTTCAGGGGGGTACACCGGGGAGCTGTTTTTT. It specifies CASSSGGYTGELFF.

This chain uses TRBV5-1 with TRBJ1-3; perhaps TRBD1 as D (6 bases). CDR1 is SGHRS and CDR2 is YFSETQ in the germline V gene. The CDR3 consists of 18 residues. V shed 0 bases and J shed 0 bases, with 16 bases lying between them. The CDR3 region is CASSLGTGIGYSGNTIYF. CDR3 DNA: TGCGCCAGCAGCTTGGGAACAGGGATAGGGTACTCTGGAAACACCATATATTTT.

V is TRBV6-5 and J is TRBJ1-2, with D perhaps matching TRBD1 (5 bases). This CDR3 region has 14 residues. CDR1 and CDR2 from the germline V gene are MNHEY and SVGAGI. Trimming stripped 2 bases from V and 2 bases from J, with 9 bases between. The CDR3 protein is CASSYLAGNYGYTF. Here the CDR3 DNA reads TGTGCCAGCAGTTACCTCGCAGGGAACTATGGCTACACCTTC.

In regard to this clone: Other DNA sequences of this sample code for an identical CDR3. The rearrangement joins TRBV7-2 to TRBJ2-3; D is uncertain. V dropped 5 bases and J dropped 2 bases, with 8 bases sitting between them. CDR3 length: 13 amino acids. The germline V gene encodes CDR1 SGHTA and CDR2 FQGNSA. The CDR3 bases are TGTGCCAGCAGCCTGAGCCCCACAGATACGCAGTATTTT. This gives the protein CASSLSPTDTQYF.

The chain is built from TRBV12-3 or TRBV12-4 and TRBJ1-2; the match to TRBD1 covers 7 bases. The length of the CDR3 is 13 residues. The V segment lost 3 bases and the J segment 4 bases; nucleotides outside the gene matches: 2. The CDR3, as DNA: TGTGCCAGCAGTTTCACAGGGGCCTATGGCTACACCTTC. Amino acid sequence: CASSFTGAYGYTF.